The sequence of this TCR beta chain was determined in a study of blood T cell repertoires in COVID-19. Study information: Collection of acute and convalescent COVID-19 samples took place in the United States, Italy and Spain.

This clone was detected only a few times. Per the study methods: It was from reference gene primer amplification that nucleated cell counts were estimated. The assay was immunoSEQ multiplex PCR, and TCRdb's table has in-frame clones only and misses some. That table supplies the V and J calls and clone size; D and trimming were determined from the DNA. The table includes roughly 130,000 clones, about 83% detected once. Seattle enrolled patients during active infection and tracked them longitudinally. The V gene's germline CDR1 is SGDLS and CDR2 YYNGEE. Trimming took off 9 bases at V and 6 bases at J, with 9 bases between the two ends. The CDR3 spans 10 residues.

This chain uses TRBV9 with TRBJ2-5; no reliable D call. Sequenced sample: peripheral blood. The receptor was isolated from a man aged 25 to 45 with COVID-19, enrolled during active disease. This CDR3 reads CATETKTQYF. The CDR3 coding sequence is TGTGCCACCGAAACTAAGACCCAGTACTTC. The whole variable domain, filled in from reference TRBV9 and TRBJ2-5, reads DSGVTQTPKHLITATGQRVTLRCSPRSGDLSVYWYQQSLDQGLQFLIQYYNGEERAKGNILERFSAQQFPDLHSELNLSSLELGDSALYFCATETKTQYFGPGTRLLVL.